This T cell receptor (beta chain) was identified in a study of T cell changes during pregnancy in multiple sclerosis. TCRdb keeps only in-frame clones here, not all; method: immunoSEQ multiplex PCR. The table has tens of thousands of clones, 85% to 90% seen once. This clonotype was obtained from a female donor in good health, enrolled as a control in a pregnancy study. The sequenced sample was peripheral blood, obtained after pregnancy.

CDR3 DNA sequence: TGTGCCAGCAGCTTAGGCTTCCGGACTAGCAGCAATGAGCAGTTCTTC. This codes for CASSLGFRTSSNEQFF. This chain connects TRBV7-2 to TRBJ2-1, with 8 bases identical to TRBD2. Germline assignment: CDR1 SGHTA and CDR2 FQGNSA. This CDR3 has 16 residues. V trimming: 1 base; J trimming: 6 bases; junction bases outside the gene matches: 8.